The present TCR beta chain was sequenced within a study of T cell responses to AZD1222 COVID-19 vaccine. Study results and caveats: Along spike, vaccine-associated CD4 TCRs were found throughout, with dominance at 160-218 and 743-854. Just a handful of AZD1222 recipients were seropositive at baseline. Donors were chiefly white British, with a greater number of females, and clonal diversity was perhaps underestimated.

Data came from immunoSEQ multiplex PCR; TCRdb stores just in-frame clones and leaves some out. Among 95,000 to 110,000 clones listed, approximately 90% were seen once. Germline CDR1 SGHDT, CDR2 YYEEEE. V was clipped by 0 bases and J by 1 base, with 7 bases between them. The CDR3 consists of 14 residues. About this clone itself: Antigen unknown.

The sequencing used peripheral blood, collected 28 days after the second AZD1222 dose. The chain recombines TRBV5-6 with TRBJ1-1; unclear D gene. The sequence derives from an adult who received the AZD1222 COVID-19 vaccine. The CDR3 reads CASSLGAGNTEAFF. CDR3 bases: TGTGCCAGCAGCTTGGGGGCAGGGAACACTGAAGCTTTCTTT.